This T cell receptor (beta chain) derives from a study of shared clonotypes between healthy human individuals. Naive CD8 cells, CD45RO-negative and positively selected for CCR7, excluded terminally differentiated effector memory CD45RA+ cells. Each donor was a Caucasian adult residing in Nashville, Tennessee. Turning to this clone: As yet, its antigen is unknown.

General study findings and limits: The low donor count limited represented genetic and exposure-history diversity. The naive CD4 repertoires of a few donors were compared, and approximately 5% of clonotypes were shared.

Sorted-subset replicate PCR reactions were performed with about 210 ng DNA, corresponding to tens of thousands of T cell genomes. The table came from immunoSEQ multiplex PCR; TCRdb's copy has only in-frame clones and leaves some out. This table has around 600,000 clones, 98% appearing once. The TCR comes from a man aged 25-45 years in good health. The sequenced sample consisted of naive CD8+ T cells sorted from blood.

Written as DNA, the CDR3 is TGTGCCAGCAGTAATATTCCTCGGGGCCCCTACGAGCAGTACTTC. The encoded protein is CASSNIPRGPYEQYF. The V gene is TRBV28, the J gene TRBJ2-7; D possibly matches TRBD1 or TRBD2 (5 bases each). The CDR3 covers 15 residues. Per the germline V gene, CDR1 is MDHEN and CDR2 is SYDVKM. V gave up 5 bases and J gave up 2 bases, with 16 bases separating them.